This TCR beta chain was identified in a study of blood T cell repertoires in COVID-19. This CDR3 comprises 13 residues. Germline V gene lookup returns CDR1 SGHAT and CDR2 FQNNGV. V shed 2 bases, J shed 6 bases, and the junction held 0 bases outside the gene matches. Measured with immunoSEQ multiplex PCR; TCRdb has only the in-frame clones, and not every one. The table shows under 250,000 clones, with approximately 85% occurring only once. Sequenced material: peripheral blood. This TCR was recovered from a man between 45 and 60 years old with COVID-19, enrolled during active disease. J is TRBJ1-5 and V is TRBV11-2; 8 nucleotides line up with TRBD1. The CDR3 reads CASSLQGAQPQHF. The CDR3 region has the DNA TGTGCCAGCAGCTTACAGGGGGCTCAGCCCCAGCATTTT.